Listed here is a single TCR beta chain. The data stem from a study of shared clonotypes between healthy human individuals. Measured with immunoSEQ multiplex PCR; TCRdb has only the in-frame clones, and not every one. The profile shows about 1.5 million clones, under 99% of them singletons. The CDR3 has 15 amino acids. Germline lookup yields CDR1 SGHDT and CDR2 YYEEEE. With 2 bases clipped from V and 3 bases from J, the junction kept 5 bases outside the gene matches. The source material was naive CD4+ T cells sorted from blood. Noted subset: CD45RA+ positively selected. The chain carries TRBV5-6 and TRBJ1-2, with TRBD1 matching 9 bases. The TCR originated in a man aged 25 to 40 in good health. CDR3 protein: CASSFTQGADYGYTF. The CDR3, as DNA: TGTGCCAGCAGCTTCACACAGGGGGCCGACTATGGCTACACCTTC.